Presented here are 20 T cell receptor beta chains from one specimen sequenced in a study of blood T cell repertoires in COVID-19. Clones were read by immunoSEQ multiplex PCR, and TCRdb kept only the in-frame ones, dropping some. The profile covers 80,000 to 100,000 clones, with approximately 90% appearing a single time and 3.5% to 5.5% taken by the ten largest. The specimen was peripheral blood. These receptors all stem from an older man with acute or convalescent COVID-19.

The V and J genes are TRBV15 and TRBJ1-2; TRBD1 matches 7 bases. Trimming at V came to 0 bases and at J to 0 bases, leaving 4 bases not matched to a gene. CDR1 is LNHNV and CDR2 is YYDKDF in the germline V gene (reference sequence). This CDR3 is 16 amino acids long. CDR3 DNA: TGTGCCACCAGCAGAGATAGAGGGACAGCTAACTATGGCTACACCTTC. Translated, it gives CATSRDRGTANYGYTF.

The chain has TRBV10-2 and TRBJ2-7; TRBD1 agrees at 8 bases. Unmatched junction bases numbered 3, after V lost 8 bases and J lost 3 bases. The V gene's germline CDR1 is WSHSY and CDR2 SAAADI. CDR3 length: 12 residues. The CDR3 sequence is CASRDRSYEQYF. In DNA form, the CDR3 reads TGCGCCAGCCGGGACAGGAGCTACGAGCAGTACTTC.

V usage is TRBV6-5 and J usage is TRBJ1-5; tentative D call: TRBD1 (5 bases). Germline V gene sequence: CDR1 MNHEY, CDR2 SVGAGI. The germline V and J ends were trimmed by 0 bases and 6 bases, with 12 bases remaining between them. The CDR3 has 15 residues. This chain's CDR3 is CASSYSGRGGQPQHF. The DNA of the CDR3 is TGTGCCAGCAGTTACTCGGGTAGGGGAGGTCAGCCCCAGCATTTT.

V and J are TRBV6-8 and TRBJ1-2, with D possibly matching TRBD1 (5 bases). Germline assignment: CDR1 MNHGY and CDR2 SAAAGT. The CDR3 runs 13 residues. The CDR3 DNA is TGTGGTCCGAGGCAGGGCCCTAACTATGGCTACACCTTC. As protein: CGPRQGPNYGYTF.

This chain connects TRBV7-9 to TRBJ2-7; 7 nucleotides align to TRBD2. Losses at the gene ends were 1 base for V and 3 bases for J; bases not matched to a gene: 9. The CDR3 spans 16 residues. CDR1 is SEHNR, CDR2 FQNEAQ, per germline (reference sequence). The CDR3 spells CASSLVLSGDHYEQYF. The CDR3 DNA follows: TGTGCCAGCAGCTTAGTGCTGAGCGGGGATCACTACGAGCAGTACTTC. The entire variable domain, with the rest obtained from reference TRBV7-9 and TRBJ2-7, is as follows: DTGVSQNPRHKITKRGQNVTFRCDPISEHNRLYWYRQTLGQGPEFLTYFQNEAQLEKSRLLSDRFSAERPKGSFSTLEIQRTEQGDSAMYLCASSLVLSGDHYEQYFGPGTRLTVT.

The rearrangement links TRBV5-1 to TRBJ1-2; 7 bases map to TRBD1. The trim removed 0 bases at V and 7 bases at J, leaving 9 bases unmatched. This CDR3 region has 15 residues. CDR1 SGHRS and CDR2 YFSETQ come from the germline V gene. The CDR3 DNA is TGCGCCAGCAGCTTGGGGAGGGGGCGCGTAGGTGGCTACACCTTC. Translated, it gives CASSLGRGRVGGYTF. Based on the CDR3 plus reference TRBV5-1 and TRBJ1-2, the full variable domain is KAGVTQTPRYLIKTRGQQVTLSCSPISGHRSVSWYQQTPGQGLQFLFEYFSETQRNKGNFPGRFSGRQFSNSRSEMNVSTLELGDSALYLCASSLGRGRVGGYTFGSGTRLTVV.

The rearrangement uses TRBV9 and TRBJ1-2; 8 nucleotides match TRBD1. V shed 5 bases and J 0 bases; nucleotides not matched to a gene: 6. The CDR3 length is 15 residues. CDR1 is SGDLS and CDR2 is YYNGEE in the germline V gene. CDR3 protein: CASSGTGRANYGYTF. CDR3 DNA: TGTGCCAGCAGTGGGACAGGACGAGCTAACTATGGCTACACCTTC.

The chain carries TRBV6-4 and TRBJ2-7; the match to TRBD2 covers 7 bases. This CDR3 has 11 residues. Trimming at V came to 7 bases and at J to 6 bases, leaving 3 bases not matched to a gene. CDR1 MRHNA and CDR2 SNTAGT come from the germline V gene. CDR3 sequence: CASNRGGEQYV. CDR3 DNA sequence: TGTGCCAGCAACCGCGGGGGCGAGCAGTACGTC.

The CDR3 loop is CASSSSSDLNTGELFF. The CDR3 DNA is TGCGCCAGCAGCTCCTCTAGCGACTTGAACACCGGGGAGCTGTTTTTT. V gene TRBV5-1 combines with J gene TRBJ2-2, with D maybe TRBD2 (6 bases). The V gene lost 3 bases and the J gene lost 1 base, with 13 bases spanning the gap. The CDR3 is made up of 16 amino acids. Per the germline V gene, CDR1 is SGHRS and CDR2 is YFSETQ.

The chain couples TRBV5-1 to TRBJ2-5; 9 nucleotides agree with TRBD2. J was trimmed by 5 bases and V by 5 bases; bases with no gene match: 1. This CDR3 is 12 amino acids long. Per the germline V gene, CDR1 is SGHRS and CDR2 is YFSETQ. The CDR3 DNA reads as TGCGCCAGCAGTACTAGCGGGGAGACCCAGTACTTC. Protein sequence: CASSTSGETQYF.

The chain carries TRBV3-1 (or the pseudogene TRBV3-2) and TRBJ2-5; D is possibly TRBD2 (6 bases). Germline CDR1 is LGHDT and CDR2 is YNNKEL (reference sequence). V dropped 1 base and J dropped 1 base, with 16 bases sitting between them. This CDR3 is built from 17 residues. CDR3 residues: CASSQARGTDGQETQYF. The CDR3 DNA reads as TGTGCCAGCAGCCAAGCTCGGGGGACCGACGGCCAAGAGACCCAGTACTTC.

The gene calls are TRBV7-8 and TRBJ2-7; TRBD2 matches 8 bases. This CDR3 comprises 16 residues. Germline V gene sequence: CDR1 SGHVS, CDR2 FQNEAQ. V shed 3 bases and J 1 base; nucleotides not matched to a gene: 8. The CDR3 DNA sequence: TGTGCCAGCAGCTTCTTCGGGACGGGGGGGTCCTACGAGCAGTACTTC. Translated, it gives CASSFFGTGGSYEQYF.

In nucleotides, the CDR3 is TGTGCCAGCAGCCTGGGGGGGGCGGGGACCCAGTACTTC. This translates into CASSLGGAGTQYF. The rearrangement links TRBV6-6 to TRBJ2-5, with D possibly TRBD2 on 7 matching bases. This CDR3 has 13 amino acids. Trimming cost V 6 bases and J 7 bases, with 15 bases left between them. The germline V gene has CDR1 MNHNY and CDR2 SVGAGI (reference sequence).

This clone occurred once. This chain joins TRBV3-1 (or the pseudogene TRBV3-2) and TRBJ2-3; 9 nucleotides agree with TRBD1. The J segment lost 1 base and the V segment lost 8 bases, leaving 4 bases of the junction unmatched. Germline V gene lookup returns CDR1 LGHDT and CDR2 YNNKEL (reference sequence). The CDR3 has 14 amino acids. CDR3 in DNA: TGTGCCAGCGGACGGGACAGGGGCACAGATACGCAGTATTTT. This encodes CASGRDRGTDTQYF.

The rearrangement joins TRBV3-1 (or the pseudogene TRBV3-2) to TRBJ2-3; TRBD2 matches at 13 bases. Trimming cost V 3 bases and J 0 bases; bases outside gene matches: 6. CDR3 size: 18 residues. CDR1 LGHDT and CDR2 YNNKEL come from the germline V gene (reference sequence). The CDR3 bases are TGTGCCAGCAGCCAGGAACTAGCGGGGGGGCAAAGCACAGATACGCAGTATTTT. Protein product: CASSQELAGGQSTDTQYF.

CDR3 in DNA: TGTGCCAGTAGTCCTCGACAGGGGGCGGTGAATGAGCAGTTCTTC. It is translated as CASSPRQGAVNEQFF. This chain connects TRBV19 to TRBJ2-1; 10 bases line up with TRBD1. This CDR3 has 15 amino acids. V was pared by 5 bases and J by 7 bases, with 8 bases of the junction left unmatched. CDR1 and CDR2 (germline): LNHDA, SQIVND (reference sequence).

The chain carries TRBV19 and TRBJ2-1, with TRBD2 matching over 8 bases. Germline trimming cut 5 bases from V and 7 bases from J; bases unmatched to any gene: 4. The CDR3 extends over 13 amino acids. Per the germline V gene, CDR1 is LNHDA and CDR2 is SQIVND (reference sequence). DNA for the CDR3: TGTGCCAGTAGTTACCAGCGGGGGAATGAGCAGTTCTTC. This codes for CASSYQRGNEQFF.

The V gene is TRBV28, the J gene TRBJ1-2; no clear D. V lost 9 bases, J lost 5 bases, and 19 bases lay in between. Per the germline V gene, CDR1 is MDHEN and CDR2 is SYDVKM. The CDR3 is 14 residues long. CDR3 in DNA: TGTGCCAGTTCACTAGGTCATAACTTATATGGCTACACCTTC. This translates into CASSLGHNLYGYTF.

The V gene is TRBV28, the J gene TRBJ2-5, with D possibly TRBD2 on 6 matching bases. This CDR3 has 14 amino acids. Deletions cut 3 bases from V and 1 base from J, with 9 bases between. Per the germline V gene, CDR1 is MDHEN and CDR2 is SYDVKM. DNA of the CDR3: TGTGCCAGCAGTTTTAGGAGGGCCCAAGAGACCCAGTACTTC. It codes for CASSFRRAQETQYF.

The chain has TRBV7-2 and TRBJ1-2; D unresolved. This CDR3 contains 15 residues. With 5 bases removed from V and 0 bases from J, the gap between germline ends came to 13 bases. The germline V gene has CDR1 SGHTA and CDR2 FQGNSA. CDR3: CASSPQAQANYGYTF. The CDR3 nucleotides are TGTGCCAGCAGCCCTCAGGCACAAGCTAACTATGGCTACACCTTC.